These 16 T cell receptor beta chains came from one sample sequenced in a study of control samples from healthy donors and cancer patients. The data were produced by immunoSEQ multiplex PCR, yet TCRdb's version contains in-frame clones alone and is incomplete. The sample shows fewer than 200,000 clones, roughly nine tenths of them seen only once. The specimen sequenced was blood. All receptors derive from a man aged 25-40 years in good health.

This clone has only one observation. The CDR3 spells CASSYKLAITGELFF. CDR3 nucleotide sequence: TGTGCCAGCAGTTACAAACTAGCGATCACCGGGGAGCTGTTTTTT. This sequence joins TRBV6-2 or TRBV6-3 and TRBJ2-2; 7 bases fit TRBD2. Germline V lookup: CDR1 MNHEY, CDR2 SVGEGT. V trimming: 2 bases; J trimming: 4 bases; junction bases outside the gene matches: 4. This CDR3 is built from 15 residues.

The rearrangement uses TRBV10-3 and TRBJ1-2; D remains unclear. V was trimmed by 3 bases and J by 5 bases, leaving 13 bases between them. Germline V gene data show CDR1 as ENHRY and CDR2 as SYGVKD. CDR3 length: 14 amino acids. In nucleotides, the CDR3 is TGTGCCATCAGTGACCAGGCCTTATGGTATGGCTACACCTTC. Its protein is CAISDQALWYGYTF.

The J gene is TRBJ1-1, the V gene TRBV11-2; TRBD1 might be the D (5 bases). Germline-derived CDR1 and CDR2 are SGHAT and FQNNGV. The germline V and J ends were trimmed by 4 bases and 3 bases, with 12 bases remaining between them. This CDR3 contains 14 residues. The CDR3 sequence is CASSSILGDTEAFF. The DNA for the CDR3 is TGTGCCAGCAGCTCAATCTTGGGGGACACTGAAGCTTTCTTT.

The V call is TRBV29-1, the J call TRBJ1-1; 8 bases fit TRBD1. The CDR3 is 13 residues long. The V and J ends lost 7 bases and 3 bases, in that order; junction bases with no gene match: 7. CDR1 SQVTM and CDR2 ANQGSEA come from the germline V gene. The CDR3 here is CSAIQGVDTEAFF. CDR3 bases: TGCAGCGCTATACAGGGGGTAGACACTGAAGCTTTCTTT. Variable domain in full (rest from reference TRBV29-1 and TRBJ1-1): SAVISQKPSRDICQRGTSLTIQCQVDSQVTMMFWYRQQPGQSLTLIATANQGSEATYESGFVIDKFPISRPNLTFSTLTVSNMSPEDSSIYLCSAIQGVDTEAFFGQGTRLTVV.

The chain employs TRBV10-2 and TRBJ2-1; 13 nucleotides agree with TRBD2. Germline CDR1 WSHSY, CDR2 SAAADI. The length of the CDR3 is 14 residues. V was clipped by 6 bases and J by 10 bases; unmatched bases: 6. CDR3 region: CASRRTSGGTEQFF. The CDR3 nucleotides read TGCGCCAGCAGACGGACTAGCGGGGGTACGGAGCAGTTCTTC.

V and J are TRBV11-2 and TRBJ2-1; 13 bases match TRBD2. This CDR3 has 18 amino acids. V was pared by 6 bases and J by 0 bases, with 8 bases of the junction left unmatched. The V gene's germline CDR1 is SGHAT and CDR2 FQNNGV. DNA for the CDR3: TGTGCCAGCAGAGCACTAGCGGGAGGGGTGGCCTCCTACAATGAGCAGTTCTTC. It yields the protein CASRALAGGVASYNEQFF.

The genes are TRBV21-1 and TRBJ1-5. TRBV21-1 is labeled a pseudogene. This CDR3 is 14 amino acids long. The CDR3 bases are TGTGCCAGCAGCAAAGGGCGGGGCGGGGAGCCCCAGCATTTT. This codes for CASSKGRGGEPQHF.

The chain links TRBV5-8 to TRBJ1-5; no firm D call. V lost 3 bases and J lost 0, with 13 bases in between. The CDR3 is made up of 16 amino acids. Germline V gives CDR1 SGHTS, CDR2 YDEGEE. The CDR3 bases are TGTGCCAGCAGCTCACGGAATTTAGATAGCAATCAGCCCCAGCATTTT. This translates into CASSSRNLDSNQPQHF.

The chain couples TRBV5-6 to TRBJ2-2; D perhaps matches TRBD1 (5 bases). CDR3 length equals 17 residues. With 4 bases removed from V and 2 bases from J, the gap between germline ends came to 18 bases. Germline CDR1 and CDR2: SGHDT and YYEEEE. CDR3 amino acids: CASSLTLRQFNTGELFF. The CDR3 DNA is TGTGCCAGCAGCCTCACGCTTCGACAGTTTAACACCGGGGAGCTGTTTTTT. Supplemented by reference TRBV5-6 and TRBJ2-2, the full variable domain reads DAGVTQSPTHLIKTRGQQVTLRCSPKSGHDTVSWYQQALGQGPQFIFQYYEEEERQRGNFPDRFSGHQFPNYSSELNVNALLLGDSALYLCASSLTLRQFNTGELFFGEGSRLTVL.

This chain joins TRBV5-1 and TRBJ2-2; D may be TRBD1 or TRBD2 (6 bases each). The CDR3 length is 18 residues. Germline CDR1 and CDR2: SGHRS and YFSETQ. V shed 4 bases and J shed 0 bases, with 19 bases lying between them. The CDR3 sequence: CASSRGLVGGPNTGELFF. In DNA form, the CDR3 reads TGCGCCAGCAGCCGGGGGCTTGTTGGCGGGCCGAACACCGGGGAGCTGTTTTTT.

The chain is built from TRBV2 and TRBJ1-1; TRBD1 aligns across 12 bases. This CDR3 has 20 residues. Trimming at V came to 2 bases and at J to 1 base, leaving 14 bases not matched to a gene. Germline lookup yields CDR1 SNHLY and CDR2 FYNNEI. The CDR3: CASSERGTGGVTARNTEAFF. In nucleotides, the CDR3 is TGTGCCAGCAGTGAACGGGGGACAGGGGGCGTAACGGCACGGAACACTGAAGCTTTCTTT. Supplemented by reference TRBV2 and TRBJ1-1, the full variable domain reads EPEVTQTPSHQVTQMGQEVILRCVPISNHLYFYWYRQILGQKVEFLVSFYNNEISEKSEIFDDQFSVERPDGSNFTLKIRSTKLEDSAMYFCASSERGTGGVTARNTEAFFGQGTRLTVV.

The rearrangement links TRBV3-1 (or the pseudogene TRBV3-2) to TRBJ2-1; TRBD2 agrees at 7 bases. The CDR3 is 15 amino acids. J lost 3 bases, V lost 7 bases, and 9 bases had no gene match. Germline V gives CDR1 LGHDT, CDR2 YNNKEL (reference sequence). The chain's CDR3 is CASKKGLADYNEQFF. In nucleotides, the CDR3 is TGTGCCAGCAAAAAGGGGCTAGCGGACTACAATGAGCAGTTCTTC.

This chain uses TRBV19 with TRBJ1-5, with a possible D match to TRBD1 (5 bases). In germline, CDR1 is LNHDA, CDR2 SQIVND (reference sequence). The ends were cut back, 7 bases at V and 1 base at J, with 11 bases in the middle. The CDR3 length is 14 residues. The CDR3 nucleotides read TGTGCCAGTATGGGGCAGACGAGCAATCAGCCCCAGCATTTT. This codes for CASMGQTSNQPQHF.

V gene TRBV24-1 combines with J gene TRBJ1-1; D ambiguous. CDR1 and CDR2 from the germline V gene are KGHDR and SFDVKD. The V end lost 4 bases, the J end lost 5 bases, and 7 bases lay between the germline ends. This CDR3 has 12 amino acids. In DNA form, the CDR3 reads TGTGCCACCAGTGACCCAGGAACTGAAGCTTTCTTT. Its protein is CATSDPGTEAFF.

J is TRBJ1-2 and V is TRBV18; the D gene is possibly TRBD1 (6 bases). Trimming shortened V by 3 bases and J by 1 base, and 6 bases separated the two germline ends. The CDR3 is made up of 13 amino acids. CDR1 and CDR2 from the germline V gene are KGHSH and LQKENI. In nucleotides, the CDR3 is TGTGCCAGCTCACCGGACAGTAACTATGGCTACACCTTC. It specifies CASSPDSNYGYTF.

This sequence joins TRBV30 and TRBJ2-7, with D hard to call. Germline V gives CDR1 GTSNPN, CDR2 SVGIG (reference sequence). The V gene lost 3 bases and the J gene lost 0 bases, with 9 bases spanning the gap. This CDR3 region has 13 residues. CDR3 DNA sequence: TGTGCCTGGAGATTACATAGCTCCTACGAGCAGTACTTC. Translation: CAWRLHSSYEQYF.